This is a list of T cell receptor beta chains from one sample in a study of human T cells and chemical hapten exposure. TCRdb passed the RACE reads through MiXCR, listing each CDR3 protein once. This table holds 150,000 to 200,000 distinct CDR3 sequences, approximately 31% found once. Sequenced material: whole blood, taken in connection with sensitization to the hapten diphenylcyclopropenone (DPC). The origin of the receptors is a woman in her 30s with alopecia areata. Some clones in this sample may be carry-over from other donors' samples. The CDR3 runs from the conserved cysteine through the conserved F or W.

J gene: TRBJ2-5; V gene: TRBV30; CDR3 protein: CAWKASGGLETQYF
J gene: TRBJ2-1; V gene: TRBV4-2; CDR3 protein: CASSQGHSSGGPPSYNEQFF
J gene: TRBJ2-5; V gene: TRBV7-6; CDR3 protein: CASSLRTTFQETQYF
J gene: TRBJ2-3; V gene: TRBV28; CDR3 protein: CASSFWGERTDTQYF
J gene: TRBJ1-1; V gene: TRBV4-2; CDR3 protein: CASSQVGRVRSTEAFF
J gene: TRBJ2-3; V gene: TRBV20-1; CDR3 protein: CSAEYGTSGYTDTQYF
J gene: TRBJ1-6; V gene: TRBV20-1; CDR3 protein: CSARDRTRGSPLHF
J gene: TRBJ2-4; V gene: TRBV28; CDR3 protein: CASSRTGTGQNIQYF
J gene: TRBJ2-5; V gene: TRBV28; CDR3 protein: CASSTPTSGRKETQYF
J gene: TRBJ2-3; V gene: TRBV18; CDR3 protein: CASSPFVSSQGAADTQYF